This is a list of T cell receptor beta chains from one sample in a study of PD-L1 blockade in urothelial cancer. The assay was immunoSEQ multiplex PCR, and TCRdb's table has in-frame clones only and misses some. The table records around 60,000 clones, about four fifths of them present only once. The specimen was PBMCs, collected around atezolizumab (anti-PD-L1) treatment. Receptors originate from an older man with urothelial cancer. The CDR3 runs from the conserved cysteine through the conserved F or W. The D gene is left open where the match is weak. Not every row has a clone size; where given, it reads once, few, many or a size class.

D	size	V	J	CDR3	DNA
TRBD1	NA	TRBV7-8	TRBJ2-7	CASSLGSGQGYEQYF	TGTGCCAGCAGCTTAGGATCGGGACAGGGTTACGAGCAGTACTTC
NA	NA	TRBV15	TRBJ1-4	CATSSPDINEKLFF	TGTGCCACCAGCTCGCCGGACATCAATGAAAAACTGTTTTTT
NA	NA	TRBV11-2	TRBJ2-1	CASSLAGSYNEQFF	TGTGCCAGCAGCTTAGCGGGTTCCTACAATGAGCAGTTCTTC
TRBD2	NA	TRBV6-5	TRBJ2-7	CASGGGLTYEQYF	TGTGCCAGCGGCGGGGGACTTACCTACGAGCAGTACTTC
TRBD2	NA	TRBV10-1	TRBJ2-1	CASSPGLAGVNEQFF	TGCGCCAGCAGCCCGGGGCTAGCGGGAGTCAATGAGCAGTTCTTC
NA	NA	TRBV5-1	TRBJ2-2	CASSFTFPETGELFF	TGCGCCAGCAGCTTCACTTTTCCCGAGACCGGGGAGCTGTTTTTT
TRBD1	NA	TRBV5-1	TRBJ1-4	CASSWSTGVGGEKLFF	TGCGCCAGCAGCTGGAGCACAGGGGTCGGGGGTGAAAAACTGTTTTTT
TRBD2	NA	TRBV19	TRBJ2-1	CASSTTRLARRYNEQFF	TGTGCCAGTAGTACAACAAGACTAGCGCGACGATACAATGAGCAGTTCTTC
NA	NA	TRBV10-1	TRBJ1-1	CASSESTFSMNTEAFF	TGCGCCAGCAGTGAGTCCACTTTTTCCATGAACACTGAAGCTTTCTTT
TRBD2	NA	TRBV9	TRBJ2-5	CASSEGTSGETQYF	TGTGCCAGCAGCGAGGGGACTAGCGGGGAGACCCAGTACTTC
NA	NA	TRBV5-1	TRBJ2-3	CASTDSSFYSDTQYF	TGCGCCAGCACGGATTCTAGCTTTTATTCAGATACGCAGTATTTT
TRBD2	NA	TRBV6-5	TRBJ2-1	CASSYSASGSYNEQFF	TGTGCCAGCAGTTACTCGGCTAGCGGGAGTTACAATGAGCAGTTCTTC
NA	NA	TRBV18	TRBJ2-5	CASSPTGETQYF	TGTGCCAGCTCACCCACGGGGGAGACCCAGTACTTC
NA	NA	TRBV20-1	TRBJ1-1	CSASQGWGAFF	TGCAGTGCTAGCCAGGGATGGGGAGCTTTCTTT
NA	NA	TRBV19	TRBJ1-4	CASSRQVNEKLFF	TGTGCCAGTAGTAGACAGGTCAATGAAAAACTGTTTTTT
TRBD1	NA	TRBV19	TRBJ2-1	CASSIEDRGHNEQFF	TGTGCCAGTAGTATTGAGGACAGGGGGCACAATGAGCAGTTCTTC
NA	NA	TRBV11-3	TRBJ2-2	CASSLLPTNTGELFF	TGTGCCAGCAGCTTATTACCTACGAACACCGGGGAGCTGTTTTTT
NA	NA	TRBV9	TRBJ1-2	CASSVDRTTNFYGYTF	TGTGCCAGCAGCGTAGACAGGACAACAAATTTCTATGGCTACACCTTC
NA	NA	TRBV5-4	TRBJ2-1	CASSSNNEQFF	TGTGCCAGCAGCTCCAACAATGAGCAGTTCTTC
TRBD2	few	TRBV11-3	TRBJ2-3	CASSLYTSGSGDTQYF	TGTGCCAGCAGCCTATATACTAGCGGGAGTGGGGATACGCAGTATTTT
TRBD1	NA	TRBV10-3	TRBJ1-5	CAISDGTGEGQPQHF	TGTGCCATCAGTGACGGGACAGGCGAAGGGCAGCCCCAGCATTTT
TRBD2	NA	TRBV11-2	TRBJ2-2	CASSLGYPTSNTGELFF	TGTGCCAGCAGCTTAGGTTATCCGACTAGCAACACCGGGGAGCTGTTTTTT
NA	NA	TRBV12-5	TRBJ2-3	CASGQGADTQYF	TGTGCTAGTGGACAGGGAGCGGATACGCAGTATTTT
NA	few	TRBV10-2	TRBJ2-3	CASTPGADTQYF	TGCGCCAGCACTCCCGGGGCAGATACGCAGTATTTT
TRBD1	NA	TRBV5-6	TRBJ2-4	CASSSTRQGNIQYF	TGTGCCAGCAGCTCTACGAGACAGGGAAACATTCAGTACTTC
TRBD2	NA	TRBV18	TRBJ2-2	CASSPPGGRLASTGELFF	TGTGCCAGCTCACCACCCGGCGGGAGATTAGCGAGCACCGGGGAGCTGTTTTTT
NA	NA	TRBV11-2	TRBJ2-1	CASTPESYNEQFF	TGTGCCAGCACCCCCGAGTCTTACAATGAGCAGTTCTTC
NA	few	TRBV27	TRBJ1-4	CASSFNSKLFF	TGTGCCAGCTCCTTTAATTCGAAACTGTTTTTT
TRBD2	few	TRBV5-6	TRBJ2-1	CASSYGLAGLQEQFF	TGTGCCAGCAGCTATGGACTAGCGGGATTACAGGAGCAGTTCTTC
NA	once	TRBV28	TRBJ2-1	CASTRGGSSYNEQFF	TGTGCCAGCACCAGGGGCGGGAGCTCCTACAATGAGCAGTTCTTC
TRBD2	NA	TRBV6-1	TRBJ2-3	CASSLGLAGDTQYF	TGTGCCAGCAGTTTGGGACTAGCGGGAGATACGCAGTATTTT
NA	NA	TRBV10-3	TRBJ2-7	CAISEHLGGEQYF	TGTGCCATCAGTGAGCATCTAGGCGGCGAGCAGTACTTC
NA	NA	TRBV19	TRBJ1-3	CASSMRGNTIYF	TGTGCCAGTAGTATGAGGGGAAACACCATATATTTT
TRBD2	NA	TRBV7-9	TRBJ2-5	CASSLEASGRGEETQYF	TGTGCCAGCAGCTTAGAGGCTAGCGGGAGAGGAGAAGAGACCCAGTACTTC
NA	NA	TRBV15	TRBJ1-1	CATSRDTARMNTEAFF	TGTGCCACCAGCAGAGATACAGCTCGCATGAACACTGAAGCTTTCTTT
TRBD2	once	TRBV18	TRBJ2-1	CASSPGGSYNEQFF	TGTGCCAGCTCACCAGGCGGGAGCTACAATGAGCAGTTCTTC
TRBD2	NA	TRBV10-3	TRBJ2-2	CAIRYSGRESGELFF	TGTGCCATCCGGTATAGCGGGAGAGAGTCCGGGGAGCTGTTTTTT
TRBD1	NA	TRBV18	TRBJ1-4	CASSPRQGTNEKLFF	TGTGCCAGCTCACCGCGACAGGGTACTAATGAAAAACTGTTTTTT
NA	NA	TRBV10-3	TRBJ2-3	CAISEGLGYSTDTQYF	TGTGCCATCAGTGAGGGACTTGGCTATAGCACAGATACGCAGTATTTT
NA	NA	TRBV15	TRBJ2-7	CATSRDREVYEQYF	TGTGCCACCAGCAGAGACAGGGAGGTCTACGAGCAGTACTTC
NA	NA	TRBV21-1	TRBJ2-2	CASSKVAEPNTGELFF	TGTGCCAGCAGCAAAGTCGCGGAGCCTAACACCGGGGAGCTGTTTTTT
NA	NA	TRBV12-5	TRBJ2-1	CASGSGSAYNEQFF	TGTGCTAGTGGCTCAGGGTCGGCCTACAATGAGCAGTTCTTC
NA	NA	TRBV30	TRBJ2-6	CAWSVRPTGSGANVLTF	TGTGCCTGGAGTGTACGTCCTACGGGGTCTGGGGCCAACGTCCTGACTTTC
TRBD2	NA	TRBV5-1	TRBJ2-2	CASSLARAGGSTGELFF	TGCGCCAGCAGCTTGGCCCGAGCGGGAGGTTCCACCGGGGAGCTGTTTTTT
TRBD1	NA	TRBV19	TRBJ2-7	CASSSRTGGFDEQYF	TGTGCCAGTAGTTCGCGGACAGGGGGCTTCGACGAGCAGTACTTC
TRBD2	few	TRBV14	TRBJ2-5	CASSQGLAVGTQYF	TGTGCCAGCAGCCAAGGACTAGCGGTAGGAACCCAGTACTTC
NA	once	TRBV30	TRBJ1-2	CAWVKRGGSDYGYTF	TGTGCCTGGGTCAAAAGGGGGGGTAGTGACTATGGCTACACCTTC
NA	few	TRBV5-4	TRBJ1-1	CASSPTGLMNTEAFF	TGTGCCAGCAGCCCGACAGGTCTCATGAACACTGAAGCTTTCTTT
TRBD1	NA	TRBV4-2	TRBJ2-7	CASSQGGGTGVYEQYF	TGTGCCAGCAGCCAAGGTGGAGGGACAGGGGTTTACGAGCAGTACTTC
NA	NA	TRBV28	TRBJ2-7	CASSFKRFGGYEQYF	TGTGCCAGCAGTTTCAAACGGTTCGGTGGCTACGAGCAGTACTTC
TRBD1	NA	TRBV30	TRBJ1-2	CAWTTDRVYGYTF	TGTGCCTGGACCACCGACAGGGTCTATGGCTACACCTTC
NA	NA	TRBV2	TRBJ2-1	CASSVSESGYNEQFF	TGTGCCAGCAGTGTGAGCGAATCGGGGTACAATGAGCAGTTCTTC
NA	NA	TRBV10-3	TRBJ2-1	CAISESTRGGGNEQFF	TGTGCCATCAGTGAGTCGACGCGGGGTGGTGGCAATGAGCAGTTCTTC